Sequencing of this T cell receptor (beta chain) was carried out in a study of blood T cell repertoires in COVID-19. Some clones are missing from TCRdb's copy, which holds only in-frame ones; the method was immunoSEQ multiplex PCR. The sample shows fewer than 250,000 clones, 70% to 80% of them seen only once. V was clipped by 8 bases and J by 0 bases; unmatched bases: 4. The CDR3 is made up of 13 amino acids. Germline V CDR1 and CDR2: MNHEY, SVGAGI. V is TRBV6-5 and J is TRBJ2-7; TRBD2 matches at 7 bases. Sequenced input: peripheral blood. This sequence was found in a woman aged 45-65 years with acute or convalescent COVID-19. CDR3: CASWTSRSYEQYF. CDR3 DNA: TGTGCCAGCTGGACTAGTCGCTCCTACGAGCAGTACTTC.